These 5 T cell receptor beta chains share one sample of origin, sequenced in a study of shared clonotypes between healthy human individuals. The protocol was immunoSEQ multiplex PCR, while the TCRdb copy is restricted to in-frame clones and leaves out a portion. The table has over a million clones, approximately 96% seen once; the top ten hold 0.95% to 1.5%. The sequenced material came from naive CD4+ T cells sorted from blood. Subset of the sample: CD45RA+ positively selected. The receptor source for this set is a man aged 30-40 years in good health.

The chain recombines TRBV7-2 with TRBJ2-1; tentatively, D is TRBD2 (6 bases). Germline V CDR1 and CDR2: SGHTA, FQGNSA. This CDR3 region has 15 residues. Between the trimmed V and J ends, which lost 5 bases and 2 bases, there was a span of 13 bases. CDR3 coding DNA: TGTGCCAGCAGCCCGGGACTCCCAGCCTACAATGAGCAGTTCTTC. It encodes CASSPGLPAYNEQFF.

This rearrangement joins TRBV2 to TRBJ2-5; no reliable D call. The V gene's germline CDR1 is SNHLY and CDR2 FYNNEI. The CDR3 runs to 11 residues. V was pared by 7 bases and J by 3 bases, with 6 bases between. CDR3 loop: CASTAEETQYF. DNA of the CDR3: TGTGCCAGCACCGCAGAAGAGACCCAGTACTTC.

The chain combines TRBV14 with TRBJ1-2; 7 nucleotides match TRBD1. This CDR3 comprises 17 residues. V was pared by 3 bases and J by 4 bases, with 14 bases of the junction left unmatched. Germline CDR1 reads SGHDN; CDR2 reads FVKESK. The chain's CDR3 is CASSHPRGGGVFYGYTF. In nucleotides, the CDR3 is TGTGCCAGCAGCCACCCCCGAGGAGGGGGCGTTTTCTATGGCTACACCTTC.

This clone was seen a single time. V and J are TRBV6-4 and TRBJ2-3, with D possibly TRBD2 on 6 matching bases. Trimming left V 0 bases short and J 6 bases short, with 16 bases between. The germline CDR1 and CDR2 sequences are MRHNA and SNTAGT. This CDR3 region has 16 residues. CDR3 in amino acids: CASSDSGGISSDTQYF. The CDR3 nucleotides read TGTGCCAGCAGTGACTCGGGCGGGATCAGTTCCGATACGCAGTATTTT.

CDR3 sequence reads: CASSVGSGEAFF. CDR3 DNA sequence: TGTGCCAGCAGCGTGGGGTCCGGTGAAGCTTTCTTT. V is TRBV7-9 and J is TRBJ1-1; no clear D gene. V was trimmed by 5 bases and J by 7 bases, leaving 11 bases between them. The CDR3 runs to 12 residues. The V gene's germline CDR1 is SEHNR and CDR2 FQNEAQ (reference sequence). Full variable domain (missing parts from reference TRBV7-9 and TRBJ1-1): DTGVSQNPRHKITKRGQNVTFRCDPISEHNRLYWYRQTLGQGPEFLTYFQNEAQLEKSRLLSDRFSAERPKGSFSTLEIQRTEQGDSAMYLCASSVGSGEAFFGQGTRLTVV.